The source of this T cell receptor beta chain is a study of OX40 agonist ivuxolimab in advanced cancers. With regard to the full study: Ivuxolimab, which targeted the costimulatory receptor OX40 (CD134), was an agonistic, fully human IgG2 monoclonal antibody. The point of sequencing TCRbeta in the periphery was to test whether ivuxolimab changed TCR sequence diversity and drove clonal T-cell expansion. The paper covers the monotherapy dose-escalation part of the phase I ivuxolimab trial, which included N of about 50 patients. Partial responses occurred in three dose-escalation patients, of whom one had hepatocellular carcinoma and two had cutaneous melanoma. In the dose-escalation cohort, approximately 83% of patients were male, and the mean age was roughly 56 years with a range of roughly 23 to 79. Patients were allowed to have had prior anti-PD-1, anti-PD-L1 or anti-CTLA-4 therapy, and 40% of the dose-escalation patients had previously received checkpoint inhibitors. Intravenous ivuxolimab was administered to patients every 2 weeks at six dose levels: 0.01, 0.1, 0.3, 1.5, 3 and 10 mg/kg. Among the approximately 50 dose-escalation patients, around 20 had hepatocellular carcinoma, 15 or so melanoma, 9 renal cell carcinoma and 9 head and neck cancer.

This clone occurred once. This receptor's antigen is unknown. No base quality information exists; no much larger clone differs at one position. Patients with a history of autoimmune disease or receiving systemic immunosuppression were excluded from the trial. Peripheral blood for TCR sequencing was collected from all dose cohorts at baseline, on cycle 4 day 1, and on cycle 7 day 1. Samples came from an open-label, multicenter, first-in-human phase I dose-escalation trial of ivuxolimab. Adults with locally advanced or metastatic melanoma, renal cell, hepatocellular, or head and neck squamous cell carcinoma were enrolled in the trial. Before TCR sequencing, CD4+ T cells and CD8+ T cells were sorted from peripheral blood as separate populations. To sequence the TCRbeta CDR3 region, genomic DNA was isolated from the sorted cells. The immunoSEQ Assay was used for sequencing of TCRbeta CDR3 regions. The clones in this table, taken by TCRdb from immuneACCESS, are in-frame only. Not every clone is retained; where verified, under half of the shortfall comes from an unresolved V gene, and the cause of the rest is unknown. The sample profile shows just under 75,000 clones; about 93% of them were found once. The ten largest clones add up to 0.44% of the sample.

The CDR3 starts with the cysteine, ends with the phenylalanine, and has 16 residues. The only DNA kept is the CDR3, 48 bases in frame from the first base. Trimming takes 0 bases from V and 5 bases from J, and the germline ends sit 14 bases apart. The germline V gene gives CDR1 as SGHRS and CDR2 as YFSETQ. Summary of the overall study and its limitations: Clonal expansion of both CD4+ and CD8+ blood T cells was observed from baseline to week 6 at doses 0.1 to 3.0 mg/kg. Low levels of normalized T-cell clonal expansion were also seen in some patients who did not respond. In the 0.1-3.0 mg/kg groups, partial responders were among the patients with the lowest normalized peripheral clonal expansion, particularly in CD8+ T cells. On average, CD8+ T cells showed more expanded clones than CD4+ T cells after ivuxolimab. The antigen specificity of the clonally expanded peripheral T cells was not determined.

Sequencing used CD4+ or CD8+ T cells sorted from blood, obtained in a trial of the OX40 agonist ivuxolimab. The clonotype was recovered from an adult with an advanced solid tumor such as melanoma, head and neck, liver or kidney cancer. In this chain, TRBV5-1 is recombined with TRBJ1-4; a confident D gene designation cannot be given. CDR3 loop: CASSLAPAGGNEKLFF. The DNA is TGCGCCAGCAGCTTGGCCCCGGCAGGAGGAAATGAAAAACTGTTTTTT.